This T cell receptor (beta chain) was identified in a study of identical twins. With regard to this clonotype: A clone one base away is much larger, so this may be a read error.

Healthy Caucasians, and only they, were the donors. This CDR3 spans 11 amino acids. The V and J ends lost 11 bases and 5 bases respectively, with 9 bases between them. From germline, CDR1 is MDHEN and CDR2 SYDVKM. TCRdb called the 5' RACE reads again in MiXCR, with one record for every CDR3 protein. Here the sample spans more than 1.5 million distinct CDR3 sequences, more than 30% being singletons. This receptor was obtained from a newborn girl in good health. The genes are TRBV28 and TRBJ1-4; D gene uncertain. What was sequenced was cord blood. The DNA of the CDR3 is TGTGCCGGCACCTCCAATGAAAAACTGTTTTTT. Its protein is CAGTSNEKLFF.